The 29 T cell receptor beta chains below were found in one sample sequenced in a study of T cell repertoires in cytomegalovirus infection (dated 2019 in TCRdb). The treatment or condition label here, explained by the study, means: in vitro stimulation with specific CMV peptide epitopes to enrich CMV-specific T cells. The instrument was an Illumina HiSeq 1500. In-frame beta chains were kept once TCRdb had trimmed the public reads at Q25 with fastp and called clones with MiXCR. For every CDR3 protein sequence, its rows merge into one entry that carries the most common genes and DNA. The sample profile shows a few hundred thousand distinct CDR3 sequences; approximately 40% of them were found once. 48% of the sample is held by the ten biggest clonotypes. No antigen is known for these receptors. The starting material was cultured PBMCs, obtained from culture after CMV antigen stimulation. The receptors originated from a human donor in good health (CMV status not recorded). Some clones in this sample may be carry-over from other donors' samples.

This clonotype was observed a handful of times. A much more abundant neighbour one base away suggests this may be a read error. The V call is TRBV4-2, the J call TRBJ1-5; unclear D gene. The V end lost 2 bases, the J end lost 2 bases, and 4 bases lay between the germline ends. Germline V lookup: CDR1 LGHNA, CDR2 YNFKEQ. The CDR3 extends over 13 amino acids. Here the CDR3 DNA reads TGTGCCAGCAGCCAATGGGGCAATCAGCCCCAGCATTTT. This encodes CASSQWGNQPQHF.

The chain carries TRBV6-1 and TRBJ2-1; TRBD1 or TRBD2 may be the D gene (5 bases each). Per the germline V gene, CDR1 is MNHNS and CDR2 is SASEGT. Trimming pared 6 bases from V and 10 bases from J, leaving 13 bases between. The CDR3 sequence is 12 residues long. For the CDR3, the DNA is TGTGCCAGCAGAGAGGGGCACTTGGAGCAGTTCTTC. It encodes CASREGHLEQFF.

This rearrangement joins TRBV6-6 to TRBJ2-5; TRBD2 aligns across 8 bases. The germline V gene has CDR1 MNHNY and CDR2 SVGAGI (reference sequence). The CDR3 is made up of 17 amino acids. V lost 6 bases and J lost 1; bases outside the gene matches: 13. The CDR3 loop reads CASSPLAGLGSQETQYF. In DNA form, the CDR3 reads TGTGCCAGCAGCCCCCTAGCGGGCCTAGGATCCCAAGAGACCCAGTACTTC.

This clonotype is a singleton in its sample. This chain uses TRBV29-1 with TRBJ2-7; D gene uncertain. This CDR3 is built from 13 residues. Germline V lookup: CDR1 SQVTM, CDR2 ANQGSEA. The V end was cut by 6 bases, the J end by 9 bases, with 21 bases between. The DNA for the CDR3 is TGCAGCGTGATTCGCACGGACCGTCGGTGGCAGTACTTC. The encoded protein is CSVIRTDRRWQYF.

The sample holds many counts of this clonotype. The chain couples TRBV7-2 to TRBJ2-5; D is unresolved. Germline V gene data show CDR1 as SGHTA and CDR2 as FQGNSA. V lost 3 bases, J lost 2 bases, and 7 bases lay in between. The CDR3 extends over 13 amino acids. CDR3 protein: CASSFEPQETQYF. DNA of the CDR3: TGTGCCAGCAGCTTTGAGCCACAAGAGACCCAGTACTTC.

This clonotype was observed a few times. The chain couples TRBV7-6 to TRBJ2-1; TRBD2 matches at 12 bases. The V and J ends lost 4 bases and 6 bases, in that order; junction bases with no gene match: 7. Germline CDR1 is SGHVS and CDR2 is FNYEAQ. CDR3 size: 16 residues. The CDR3 nucleotides read TGTGCCAGCAGCTCCTCACTAGCGGGAGGCGGCAATGAGCAGTTCTTC. It specifies CASSSSLAGGGNEQFF.

There are many counts of this clonotype. The chain combines TRBV12-3 or TRBV12-4 with TRBJ2-3, with D possibly being TRBD1 or TRBD2 (5 bases each). Between the trimmed V and J ends, which lost 3 bases and 2 bases, there was a span of 9 bases. The CDR3 spans 14 residues. The CDR3 DNA reads TGTGCCAGCAGTTTGGGGGTTTTCACAGATACGCAGTATTTT. As protein: CASSLGVFTDTQYF.

The rearrangement links TRBV20-1 to TRBJ2-3; D is perhaps TRBD1 (6 bases). This CDR3 region has 14 residues. Trimming removed 4 bases at V and 2 bases at J, with 13 bases between. Germline CDR1 is DFQATT and CDR2 is SNEGSKA (reference sequence). The CDR3 spells CSATSGQATDTQYF. CDR3 in DNA: TGCAGTGCTACCTCGGGACAAGCCACAGATACGCAGTATTTT.

This clonotype was seen many times. For the CDR3, the DNA is TGTGCCAGCAGCTCAACAGGGGGAGGCTATAATTCACCCCTCCACTTT. As protein: CASSSTGGGYNSPLHF. The chain links TRBV7-2 to TRBJ1-6; 8 bases are shared with TRBD1. The CDR3 contains 16 residues. V was pared by 4 bases and J by 3 bases, with 5 bases of the junction left unmatched. Germline CDR1 and CDR2: SGHTA and FQGNSA.

This clonotype was found a few times. The rearrangement uses TRBV4-2 and TRBJ2-7; D gene uncertain. V was cut by 1 base and J by 0 bases, with 16 bases left in between. The CDR3 spans 17 residues. Germline-derived CDR1 and CDR2 are LGHNA and YNFKEQ. For the CDR3, the DNA is TGTGCCAGCAGCCAAGCCCAAGCTCCCATTAGCTCCTACGAGCAGTACTTC. Translated: CASSQAQAPISSYEQYF.

This clonotype was observed a handful of times. The gene calls are TRBV4-1 and TRBJ2-7; no clear D gene. The V gene's germline CDR1 is MGHRA and CDR2 YSYEKL. V shed 0 bases and J shed 4 bases, with 7 bases lying between them. This CDR3 region has 13 residues. The DNA for the CDR3 is TGCGCCAGCAGCCAAGATTCTCTTTACGAGCAGTACTTC. It is translated as CASSQDSLYEQYF.

This clonotype was found a few times. The genes are TRBV29-1 and TRBJ2-2; a weak D match, TRBD2 (5 bases). Germline V CDR1 and CDR2: SQVTM, ANQGSEA. The CDR3 contains 15 residues. Between the trimmed V and J ends, which lost 0 bases and 4 bases, there was a span of 12 bases. The chain's CDR3 is CSVEEASSVTGELFF. CDR3 bases: TGCAGCGTTGAAGAGGCTAGCTCGGTCACCGGGGAGCTGTTTTTT.

The genes are TRBV11-2 and TRBJ1-2; 8 bases fit TRBD1. The germline CDR1 and CDR2 sequences are SGHAT and FQNNGV. Trimming cost V 5 bases and J 5 bases; bases outside gene matches: 4. The CDR3 totals 13 residues. In DNA, the CDR3 is TGTGCCAGCAGCCCGGACAGGGAGTATGGCTACACCTTC. Amino acid sequence: CASSPDREYGYTF.

A few counts support this clonotype. The chain uses TRBV15 and TRBJ2-5; D not certain. CDR1 and CDR2 (germline): LNHNV, YYDKDF (reference sequence). The CDR3 has 16 residues. V lost 1 base and J lost 3, with 15 bases in between. CDR3 coding DNA: TGTGCCACCAGCAGAGGGGATTCATCCCTGGAAGAGACCCAGTACTTC. Translated: CATSRGDSSLEETQYF.

In this sample, this clonotype turned up a few times. The V call is TRBV5-1, the J call TRBJ2-5, with 9 bases identical to TRBD1. Trimming removed 3 bases from V and 7 bases from J; junction bases left unmatched: 10. The germline CDR1 and CDR2 sequences are SGHRS and YFSETQ. The CDR3 consists of 15 residues. CDR3 amino acids: CASSSDRGYFGTQYF. The CDR3 coding sequence is TGCGCCAGCAGCTCCGACAGGGGGTATTTCGGGACCCAGTACTTC.

This clonotype was found a few times. This chain uses TRBV11-1 with TRBJ1-1; D remains unclear. CDR3 length: 13 residues. Between the trimmed V and J ends, which lost 3 bases and 2 bases, there was a span of 7 bases. Germline lookup yields CDR1 SGHAT and CDR2 FQDESV (reference sequence). For the CDR3, the DNA is TGTGCCAGCAGCTTCTACTTCAACACTGAAGCTTTCTTT. Encoded protein: CASSFYFNTEAFF. The full variable domain, its missing parts supplied by reference TRBV11-1 and TRBJ1-1, is EAEVAQSPRYKITEKSQAVAFWCDPISGHATLYWYRQILGQGPELLVQFQDESVVDDSQLPKDRFSAERLKGVDSTLKIQPAELGDSAMYLCASSFYFNTEAFFGQGTRLTVV.

The rearrangement uses TRBV3-1 and TRBJ1-1; D not resolved. V lost 1 base and J 9 bases, leaving 9 bases between the germline ends. Germline CDR1 reads LGHDT; CDR2 reads YNNKEL (reference sequence). This CDR3 comprises 12 residues. The CDR3 sequence: CASSQVEGKAFF. CDR3 nucleotides: TGTGCCAGCAGCCAAGTAGAGGGAAAAGCTTTCTTT.

This sequence joins TRBV20-1 and TRBJ2-1; no definite D call. Trimming removed 3 bases at V and 10 bases at J, with 10 bases between. The CDR3 has 11 residues. Germline lookup yields CDR1 DFQATT and CDR2 SNEGSKA (reference sequence). The CDR3, as DNA: TGCAGTGCTAGGATCCCTGGCGAGCAGTTCTTC. Its translation: CSARIPGEQFF.

This clonotype appeared once. This chain uses TRBV7-3 with TRBJ2-7; D is unclear. The germline V gene encodes CDR1 SGHTA and CDR2 FQGTGA. V lost 4 bases to trimming and J lost 7 bases, with 11 bases between them. This CDR3 region has 12 residues. CDR3 in DNA: TGTGCCAGCAGCTACGTCGGGTGGGAGCAGTACTTC. This codes for CASSYVGWEQYF.

This chain uses TRBV12-3 or TRBV12-4 with TRBJ1-4; TRBD1 matches at 7 bases. With V trimmed by 6 bases and J by 0 bases, 7 bases remained unmatched. This CDR3 spans 16 amino acids. DNA for the CDR3: TGTGCCAGCAGAATGGGACAGATTGCAACTAATGAAAAACTGTTTTTT. Its translation is CASRMGQIATNEKLFF.

This clonotype was detected only once. The genes are TRBV28 and TRBJ1-2, with D perhaps matching TRBD1 (5 bases). CDR1 MDHEN and CDR2 SYDVKM come from the germline V gene. The CDR3 runs 14 residues. The V and J ends lost 2 bases and 6 bases respectively, with 13 bases between them. This CDR3 is CASSLVGLGNGYTF. Written as DNA, the CDR3 is TGTGCCAGCAGTTTAGTGGGGCTCGGGAATGGCTACACCTTC.

This clonotype was recorded at least ten times. The chain combines TRBV7-8 with TRBJ2-1; D unclear. V lost 0 bases and J 8 bases, leaving 8 bases between the germline ends. Germline V lookup: CDR1 SGHVS, CDR2 FQNEAQ. The length of the CDR3 is 13 residues. In nucleotides, the CDR3 is TGTGCCAGCAGCTTAGCGCTCGGAGATGAGCAGTTCTTC. Amino acids: CASSLALGDEQFF.

V is TRBV20-1 and J is TRBJ2-1; 10 nucleotides align to TRBD2. The CDR3 contains 14 residues. Germline values: CDR1 DFQATT, CDR2 SNEGSKA (reference sequence). Germline trimming cut 5 bases from V and 7 bases from J; bases unmatched to any gene: 8. CDR3 nucleotides: TGCAGTGCTGACCCTAGCGGGAGTAATAATGAGCAGTTCTTC. Protein: CSADPSGSNNEQFF.

The table lists this clonotype with a count of one. The chain uses TRBV7-2 and TRBJ2-1; D gene uncertain. The germline V gene encodes CDR1 SGHTA and CDR2 FQGNSA. The V end lost 1 base, the J end lost 1 base, and 8 bases lay between the germline ends. The CDR3 consists of 15 residues. CDR3 protein: CASSLGYASYNEQFF. CDR3 in DNA: TGTGCCAGCAGCTTAGGTTATGCATCCTACAATGAGCAGTTCTTC.

The gene calls are TRBV19 and TRBJ1-5; D unclear. V gave up 7 bases and J gave up 2 bases, with 18 bases separating them. Per the germline V gene, CDR1 is LNHDA and CDR2 is SQIVND (reference sequence). The CDR3 has 16 amino acids. CDR3 loop: CASKGSLGRGNQPQHF. The DNA of the CDR3 is TGTGCCAGTAAAGGATCCTTGGGAAGAGGCAATCAGCCCCAGCATTTT.

The V call is TRBV27, the J call TRBJ2-1; D is possibly TRBD1 (5 bases). Per the germline V gene, CDR1 is MNHEY and CDR2 is SMNVEV (reference sequence). This CDR3 has 16 residues. The V and J ends lost 3 bases and 0 bases respectively, with 12 bases between them. In DNA form, the CDR3 reads TGTGCCAGCAGTTTGGGGCAGGCTCTCTCCTACAATGAGCAGTTCTTC. Translated: CASSLGQALSYNEQFF.

The chain recombines TRBV4-3 with TRBJ1-2; D remains ambiguous. CDR3 length equals 14 residues. Trimming stripped 5 bases from V and 2 bases from J, with 12 bases between. Looked up from germline, CDR1 is LGHNA and CDR2 is YSLEER. CDR3 residues: CASSASRANYGYTF. CDR3 DNA sequence: TGCGCCAGCAGCGCGTCTCGGGCGAACTATGGCTACACCTTC.

The chain employs TRBV6-1 and TRBJ2-2, with a tentative D call TRBD1 (5 bases). Trimming shortened V by 1 base and J by 7 bases, and 10 bases separated the two germline ends. The CDR3 is 14 residues long. Germline V CDR1 and CDR2: MNHNS, SASEGT. The CDR3 coding sequence is TGTGCCAGCAGTGAAGACAGTAGGGGCGGGGAGCTGTTTTTT. Protein: CASSEDSRGGELFF.

This clonotype was seen only a few times. V is TRBV7-9 and J is TRBJ2-3; TRBD1 is a possible D gene (6 bases). The V gene's germline CDR1 is SEHNR and CDR2 FQNEAQ (reference sequence). Trimming pared 1 base from V and 5 bases from J, leaving 19 bases between. CDR3 length equals 17 residues. In DNA form, the CDR3 reads TGTGCCAGCAGCTTAGTTGAGCCCGGGACAAAAGGAGATACGCAGTATTTT. Protein: CASSLVEPGTKGDTQYF.